Reported below is one T cell receptor (beta chain). CDR3 length: 13 amino acids. The germline CDR1 and CDR2 sequences are SGHRS and YFSETQ. V dropped 4 bases and J dropped 7; count of bases not matched to a gene: 5. The data originate from a study of shared clonotypes between healthy human individuals. Assay: immunoSEQ multiplex PCR; the TCRdb copy retains only in-frame clones and omits some. Found here are about 1.1 million clones, approximately 78% of them singletons; the top ten hold around 0.6%. This rearrangement joins TRBV5-1 to TRBJ1-5; 7 positions agree with TRBD1. Sequencing used memory CD4+ T cells from PBMCs. The sample's subset: CD45RA-negative fraction. The TCR originated in a man aged 18 to 29 in good health. Some clones in this sample may be carry-over from other donors' samples. CDR3 protein: CASSSRGEQPQHF. The DNA for the CDR3 is TGCGCCAGCAGCAGCAGGGGGGAACAGCCCCAGCATTTT.